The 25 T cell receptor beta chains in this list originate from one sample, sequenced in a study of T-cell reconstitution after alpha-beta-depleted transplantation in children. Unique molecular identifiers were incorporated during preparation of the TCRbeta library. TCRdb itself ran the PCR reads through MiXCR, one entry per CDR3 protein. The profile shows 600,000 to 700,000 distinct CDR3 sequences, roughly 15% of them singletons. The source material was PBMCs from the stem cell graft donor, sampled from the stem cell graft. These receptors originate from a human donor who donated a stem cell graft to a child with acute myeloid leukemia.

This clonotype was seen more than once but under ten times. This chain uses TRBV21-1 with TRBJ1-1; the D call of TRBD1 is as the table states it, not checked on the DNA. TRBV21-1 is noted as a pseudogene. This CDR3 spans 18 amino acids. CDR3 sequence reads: CASSNFADRECLNTEAFF. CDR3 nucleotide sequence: TGTGCCAGCAGCAATTTCGCGGACAGGGAGTGCCTTAACACTGAAGCTTTCTTT.

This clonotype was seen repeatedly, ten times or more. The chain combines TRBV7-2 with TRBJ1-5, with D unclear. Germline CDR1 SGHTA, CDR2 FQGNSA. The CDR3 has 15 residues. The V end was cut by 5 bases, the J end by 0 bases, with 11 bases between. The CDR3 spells CASSRGGYSNQPQHF. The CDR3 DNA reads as TGTGCCAGCAGCCGAGGCGGTTATAGCAATCAGCCCCAGCATTTT.

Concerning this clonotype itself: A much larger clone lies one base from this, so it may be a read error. The CDR3, as DNA: TGCACCAGCAGACCGACAGACTACAATGAGCAGTTCTTC. As protein: CTSRPTDYNEQFF. V gene TRBV5-1 combines with J gene TRBJ2-1, with D possibly matching TRBD1 (5 bases). Germline loops: CDR1 SGHRS, CDR2 YFSETQ. This CDR3 comprises 13 residues.

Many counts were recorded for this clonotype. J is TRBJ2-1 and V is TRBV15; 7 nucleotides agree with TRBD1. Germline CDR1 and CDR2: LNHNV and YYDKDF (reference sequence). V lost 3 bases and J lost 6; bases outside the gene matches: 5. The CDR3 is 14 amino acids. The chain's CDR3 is CATSSQGQPNEQFF. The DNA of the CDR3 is TGTGCCACCAGCAGTCAGGGACAGCCCAATGAGCAGTTCTTC. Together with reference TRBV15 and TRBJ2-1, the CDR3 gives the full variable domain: DAMVIQNPRYQVTQFGKPVTLSCSQTLNHNVMYWYQQKSSQAPKLLFHYYDKDFNNEADTPDNFQSRRPNTSFCFLDIRSPGLGDTAMYLCATSSQGQPNEQFFGPGTRLTVL.

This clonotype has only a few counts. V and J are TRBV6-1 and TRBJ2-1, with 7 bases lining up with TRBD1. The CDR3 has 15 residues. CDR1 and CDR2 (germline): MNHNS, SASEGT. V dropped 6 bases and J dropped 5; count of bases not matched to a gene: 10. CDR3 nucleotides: TGTGCCAGCAGCCGAGGACAGGTAATCGACAATGAGCAGTTCTTC. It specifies CASSRGQVIDNEQFF.

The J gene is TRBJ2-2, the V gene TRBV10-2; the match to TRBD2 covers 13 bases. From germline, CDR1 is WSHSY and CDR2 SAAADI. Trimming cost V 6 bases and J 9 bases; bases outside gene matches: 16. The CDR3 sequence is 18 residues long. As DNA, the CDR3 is TGCGCCAGCAGGGGACTAGCGGGGTCAATTAAAGGGACCTGGGAGCTGTTTTTT. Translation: CASRGLAGSIKGTWELFF.

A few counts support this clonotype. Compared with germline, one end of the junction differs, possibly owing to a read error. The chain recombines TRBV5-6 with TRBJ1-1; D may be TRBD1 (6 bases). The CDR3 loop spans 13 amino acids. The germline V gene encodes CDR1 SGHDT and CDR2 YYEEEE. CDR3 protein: CASRDTGPLEVVF. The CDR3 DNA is TGTGCCAGCAGAGATACAGGGCCCCTAGAGGTGGTCTTT.

The CDR3 spells CASSPDRGPGEAFF. In DNA, the CDR3 is TGTGCCAGCAGCCCCGACAGGGGGCCGGGGGAAGCTTTCTTT. The chain uses TRBV5-4 and TRBJ1-1, with 10 positions matching TRBD1. This CDR3 is 14 amino acids long. In germline, CDR1 is SGHNT, CDR2 YYREEE (reference sequence). The junction had 8 bases not matched to a gene; V was cut back by 4 bases and J by 8 bases.

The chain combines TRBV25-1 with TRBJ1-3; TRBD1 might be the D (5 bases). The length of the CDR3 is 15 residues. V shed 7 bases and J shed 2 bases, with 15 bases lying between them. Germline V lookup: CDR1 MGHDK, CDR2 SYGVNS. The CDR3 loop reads CASTGRGPTGNTIYF. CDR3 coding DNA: TGTGCCAGCACGGGGCGCGGGCCGACTGGAAACACCATATATTTT.

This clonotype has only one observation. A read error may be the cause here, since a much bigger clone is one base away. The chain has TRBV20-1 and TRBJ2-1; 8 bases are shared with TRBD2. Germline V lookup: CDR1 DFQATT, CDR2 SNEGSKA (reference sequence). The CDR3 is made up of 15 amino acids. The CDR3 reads CSASLTSVSYDEQFF. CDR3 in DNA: TGCAGTGCTTCCCTGACTAGCGTTAGCTACGATGAGCAGTTCTTC.

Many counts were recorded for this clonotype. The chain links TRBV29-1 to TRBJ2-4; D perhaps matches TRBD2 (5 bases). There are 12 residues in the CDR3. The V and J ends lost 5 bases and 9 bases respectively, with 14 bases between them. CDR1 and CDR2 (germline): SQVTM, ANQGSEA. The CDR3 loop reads CSVRSAEGIQYF. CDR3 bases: TGCAGCGTTCGCTCGGCCGAGGGCATTCAGTACTTC. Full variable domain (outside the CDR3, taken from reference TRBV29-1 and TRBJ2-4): SAVISQKPSRDICQRGTSLTIQCQVDSQVTMMFWYRQQPGQSLTLIATANQGSEATYESGFVIDKFPISRPNLTFSTLTVSNMSPEDSSIYLCSVRSAEGIQYFGAGTRLSVL.

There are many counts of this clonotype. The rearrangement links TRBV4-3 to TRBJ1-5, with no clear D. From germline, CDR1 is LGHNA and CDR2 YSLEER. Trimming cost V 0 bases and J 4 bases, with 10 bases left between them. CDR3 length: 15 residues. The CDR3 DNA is TGCGCCAGCAGCCAAGATGTGGGGAATAATCAGCCCCAGCATTTT. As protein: CASSQDVGNNQPQHF.

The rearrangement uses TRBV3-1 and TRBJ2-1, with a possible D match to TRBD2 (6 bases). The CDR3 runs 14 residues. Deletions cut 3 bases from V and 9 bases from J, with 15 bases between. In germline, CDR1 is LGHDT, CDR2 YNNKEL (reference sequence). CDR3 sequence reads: CASSQTPSDLEQFF. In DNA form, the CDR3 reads TGTGCCAGCAGCCAGACTCCTAGCGACCTTGAGCAGTTCTTC.

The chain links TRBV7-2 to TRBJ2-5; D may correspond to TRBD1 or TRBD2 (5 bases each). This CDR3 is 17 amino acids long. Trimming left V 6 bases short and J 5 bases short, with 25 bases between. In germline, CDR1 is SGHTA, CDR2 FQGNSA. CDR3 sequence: CASSPQRGRPSRETQYF. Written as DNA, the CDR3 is TGTGCCAGCAGTCCCCAGAGGGGCCGCCCTTCGAGGGAGACCCAGTACTTC.

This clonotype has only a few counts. The CDR3 spells CSARDGQSSYNEQFF. CDR3 bases: TGCAGTGCTAGAGATGGACAGAGCTCCTACAATGAGCAGTTCTTC. The rearrangement uses TRBV20-1 and TRBJ2-1, with D maybe TRBD1 (6 bases). CDR1 and CDR2 (germline): DFQATT, SNEGSKA (reference sequence). The CDR3 totals 15 residues. Trimming pared 0 bases from V and 0 bases from J, leaving 9 bases between.

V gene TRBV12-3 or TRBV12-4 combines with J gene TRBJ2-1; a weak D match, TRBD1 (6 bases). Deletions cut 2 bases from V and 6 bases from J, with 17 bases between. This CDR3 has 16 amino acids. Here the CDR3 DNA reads TGTGCCAGCAGTTTAAACGCAGGGGAAGTGGGCAATGAGCAGTTCTTC. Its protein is CASSLNAGEVGNEQFF.

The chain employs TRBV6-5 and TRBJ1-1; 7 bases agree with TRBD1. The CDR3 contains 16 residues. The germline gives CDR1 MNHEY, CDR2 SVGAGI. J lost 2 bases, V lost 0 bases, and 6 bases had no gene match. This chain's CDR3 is CASSYSPTGINTEAFF. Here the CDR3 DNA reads TGTGCCAGCAGTTACTCCCCGACAGGGATCAACACTGAAGCTTTCTTT.

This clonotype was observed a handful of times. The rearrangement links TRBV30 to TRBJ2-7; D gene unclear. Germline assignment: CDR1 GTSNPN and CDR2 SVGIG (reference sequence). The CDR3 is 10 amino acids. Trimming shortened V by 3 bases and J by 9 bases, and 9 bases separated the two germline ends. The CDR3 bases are TGTGCCTGGAGCCTAGAGGCGCAGTACTTC. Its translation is CAWSLEAQYF.

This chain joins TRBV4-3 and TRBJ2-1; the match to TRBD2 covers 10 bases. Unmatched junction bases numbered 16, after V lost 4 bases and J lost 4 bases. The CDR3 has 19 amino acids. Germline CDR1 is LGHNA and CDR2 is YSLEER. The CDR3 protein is CASSPSELSSGGDYNEQFF. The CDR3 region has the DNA TGCGCCAGCAGCCCGTCTGAACTCTCTAGCGGGGGTGATTACAATGAGCAGTTCTTC.

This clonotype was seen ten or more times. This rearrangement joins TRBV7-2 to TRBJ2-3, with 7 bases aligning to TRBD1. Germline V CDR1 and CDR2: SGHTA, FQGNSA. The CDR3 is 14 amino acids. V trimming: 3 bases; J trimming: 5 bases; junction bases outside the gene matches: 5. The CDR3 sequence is CASSLNRGIDTQYF. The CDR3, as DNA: TGTGCCAGCAGCTTGAACAGGGGCATAGATACGCAGTATTTT.

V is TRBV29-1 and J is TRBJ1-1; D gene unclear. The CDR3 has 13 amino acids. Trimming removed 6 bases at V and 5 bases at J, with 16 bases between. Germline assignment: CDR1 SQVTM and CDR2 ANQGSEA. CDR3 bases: TGCAGCGTCCAGCCAAGGGATGAGACTGAAGCTTTCTTT. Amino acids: CSVQPRDETEAFF.

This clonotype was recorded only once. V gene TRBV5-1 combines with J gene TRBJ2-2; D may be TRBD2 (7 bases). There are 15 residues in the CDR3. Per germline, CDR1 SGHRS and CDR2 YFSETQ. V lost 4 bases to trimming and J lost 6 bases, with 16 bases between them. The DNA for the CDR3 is TGCGCCAGCAGCCCCGAGGGGGGGCAAGCCGGGGAGCTGTTTTTT. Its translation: CASSPEGGQAGELFF.

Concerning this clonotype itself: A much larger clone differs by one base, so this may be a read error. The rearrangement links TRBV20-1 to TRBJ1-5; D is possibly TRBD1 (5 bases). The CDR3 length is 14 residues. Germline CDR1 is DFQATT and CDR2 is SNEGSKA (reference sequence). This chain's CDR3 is CSASEGRGNQPRHF. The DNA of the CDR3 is TGCAGTGCTAGTGAGGGACGGGGCAATCAGCCCCGGCATTTT.

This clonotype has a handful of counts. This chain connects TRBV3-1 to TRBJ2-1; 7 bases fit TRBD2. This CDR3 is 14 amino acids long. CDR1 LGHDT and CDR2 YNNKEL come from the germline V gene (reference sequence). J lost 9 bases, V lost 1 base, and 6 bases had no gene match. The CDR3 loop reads CASSQVTSNGEQFF. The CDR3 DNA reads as TGTGCCAGCAGCCAAGTGACTAGCAATGGTGAGCAGTTCTTC.

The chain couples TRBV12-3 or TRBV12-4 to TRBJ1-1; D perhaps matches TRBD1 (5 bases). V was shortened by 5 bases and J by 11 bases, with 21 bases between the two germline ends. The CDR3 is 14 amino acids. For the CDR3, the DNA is TGTGCCAGCAGTCTCTCCCGGGGACGCCGTGAGGCTTTCTTT. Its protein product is CASSLSRGRREAFF.